This T cell receptor beta chain was captured in a study of blood T cells in healthy people across ages. Staff drew 9 to 10 milliliters of peripheral blood from each donor. The CDR3 length is 13 residues. Between the trimmed V and J ends, which lost 2 bases and 4 bases, there was a span of 8 bases. Using a J-beta primer mix together with a sample-barcoded 5' primer, a second PCR was run for about 6 to 11 cycles. TCRdb redid the calling of the 5' RACE reads with MiXCR, one entry per CDR3 protein. This repertoire shows approximately 320,000 distinct CDR3 sequences, 25% to 30% found once; its top ten account for approximately 30%.

The TCR originated in a woman in her sixties or seventies in good health. Sequencing was performed on blood. The rearrangement links TRBV12-3 or TRBV12-4 to TRBJ1-1; D gene uncertain. The CDR3 loop reads CASSLPGPTEAFF. CDR3 DNA sequence: TGTGCCAGCAGTTTACCGGGCCCCACTGAAGCTTTCTTT.